This T cell receptor beta chain stems from a study of CD8+ T cells in alopecia areata. Study-wide results and caveats: Lesional scalp, notably in alopecia totalis/universalis, had clonality above that of normal scalp.

Germline V gene sequence: CDR1 NSQYPW, CDR2 LRSPGD (reference sequence). The trim removed 2 bases at V and 1 base at J, leaving 2 bases unmatched. The CDR3 is made up of 16 amino acids. As for this clone: Its specificity is not known. Gene names and germline refer to mouse. Coverage ceases 4 residues before the CDR3 finishes, and the germline J gene fills in the end. Other DNA sequences in this sample translate to the same CDR3.

Following RNA extraction, reverse transcription yielded cDNA that acted as the sequencing template. TCRdb's copy holds only in-frame clones and misses some; the assay was immunoSEQ multiplex PCR. The repertoire consists of more than 250,000 clones, none detected only once. The pooled cutaneous lymph node cells were sorted using several markers (CD4, CD8alpha, NKG2D, NKG2ACE and others). This sequence was found in a C3H/HeJ mouse with alopecia areata. For this strain, the MHC haplotype corresponds to H2-k. The gene calls are TRBV1 and TRBJ2-3, with 11 bases aligning to TRBD2. The sequenced sample consisted of CD4+ T cells sorted from a lymph node. The chain's CDR3 is CTCSATGGARAETLYF. The DNA read from the CDR3 is TGCACCTGCAGTGCAACTGGGGGGGCACGTGCAGAA.